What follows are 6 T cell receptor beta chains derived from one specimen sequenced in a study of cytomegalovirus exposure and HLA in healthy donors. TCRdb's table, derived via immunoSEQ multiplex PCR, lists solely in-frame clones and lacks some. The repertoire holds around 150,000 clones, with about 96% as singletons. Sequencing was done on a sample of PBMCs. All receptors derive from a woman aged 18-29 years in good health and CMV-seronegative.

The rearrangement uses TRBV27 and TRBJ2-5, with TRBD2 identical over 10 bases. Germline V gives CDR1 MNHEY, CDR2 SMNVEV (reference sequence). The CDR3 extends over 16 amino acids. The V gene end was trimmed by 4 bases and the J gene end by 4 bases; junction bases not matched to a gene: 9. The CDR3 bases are TGTGCCAGCAGTTCCCGGGCCGGGACTAGCGCAGAGACCCAGTACTTC. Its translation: CASSSRAGTSAETQYF.

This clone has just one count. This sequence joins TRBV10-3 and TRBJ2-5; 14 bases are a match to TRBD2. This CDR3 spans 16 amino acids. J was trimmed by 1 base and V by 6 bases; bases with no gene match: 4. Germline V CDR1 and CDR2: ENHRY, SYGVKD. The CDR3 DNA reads TGTGCCATCAGCCAAGGGACTAGCGGGGGCCAAGAGACCCAGTACTTC. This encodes CAISQGTSGGQETQYF.

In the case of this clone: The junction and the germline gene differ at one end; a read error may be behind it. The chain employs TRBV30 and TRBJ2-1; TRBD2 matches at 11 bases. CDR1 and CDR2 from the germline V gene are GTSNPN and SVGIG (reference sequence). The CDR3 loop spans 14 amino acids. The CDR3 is CAWSVSLAGGPLLF. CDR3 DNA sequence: TGTGCCTGGAGTGTATCTCTAGCGGGGGGCCCGCTGCTCTTC. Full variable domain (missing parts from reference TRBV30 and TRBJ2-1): SQTIHQWPATLVQPVGSPLSLECTVEGTSNPNLYWYRQAAGRGLQLLFYSVGIGQISSEVPQNLSASRPQDRQFILSSKKLLLSDSGFYLCAWSVSLAGGPLLFGPGTRLTVL.

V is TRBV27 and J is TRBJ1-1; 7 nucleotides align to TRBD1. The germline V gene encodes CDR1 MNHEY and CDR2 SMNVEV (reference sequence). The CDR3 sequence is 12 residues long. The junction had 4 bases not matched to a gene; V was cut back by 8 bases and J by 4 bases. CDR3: CASSDRATEAFF. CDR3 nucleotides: TGTGCCAGCTCCGACAGGGCCACTGAAGCTTTCTTT.

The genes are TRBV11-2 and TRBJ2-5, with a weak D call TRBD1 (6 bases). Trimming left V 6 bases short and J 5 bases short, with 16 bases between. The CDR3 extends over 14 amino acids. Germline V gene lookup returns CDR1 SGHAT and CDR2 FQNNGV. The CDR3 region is CASSPYRVRETQYF. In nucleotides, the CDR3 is TGTGCCAGCAGTCCTTACAGGGTGAGGGAGACCCAGTACTTC.

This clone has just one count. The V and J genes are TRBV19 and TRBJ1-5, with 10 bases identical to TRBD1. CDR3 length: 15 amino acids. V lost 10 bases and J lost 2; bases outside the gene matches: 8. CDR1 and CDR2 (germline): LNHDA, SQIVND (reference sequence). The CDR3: CATLLGTGGNQPQHF. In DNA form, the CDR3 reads TGTGCCACCTTATTGGGGACAGGGGGCAATCAGCCCCAGCATTTT.